Shown below are 28 T cell receptor beta chains from a single sample sequenced in a study of T cell repertoires in cytomegalovirus infection. TCRdb re-called the reads with MiXCR, one entry per CDR3 protein. The data contain 40,000 to 55,000 distinct CDR3 sequences, roughly 22% of them singletons. These receptors lack a known antigen. This specimen was CD8+ T cells from cultured PBMCs, taken from culture after CMV antigen stimulation. These TCRs come from a human donor in good health (CMV status not recorded). Some clones in this sample may be carry-over from other donors' samples.

The chain carries TRBV6-1 and TRBJ1-1; no clear D gene. The length of the CDR3 is 14 residues. CDR1 MNHNS and CDR2 SASEGT come from the germline V gene. V was clipped by 5 bases and J by 1 base, with 11 bases between them. The CDR3 region is CASSYGVSNTEAFF. The CDR3 bases are TGTGCCAGCAGTTACGGGGTTTCGAACACTGAAGCTTTCTTT.

The V and J genes are TRBV7-9 and TRBJ2-1; D may be TRBD2 (5 bases). The CDR3 has 13 residues. The V end was cut by 10 bases, the J end by 6 bases, with 16 bases between. The germline CDR1 and CDR2 sequences are SEHNR and FQNEAQ (reference sequence). The CDR3 bases are TGTGCCACCTATCAGGACTTAACCAATGAGCAGTTCTTC. Its protein product is CATYQDLTNEQFF.

This chain links TRBV6-6 with TRBJ2-1, with D uncertain. V lost 0 bases to trimming and J lost 5 bases, with 8 bases between them. The CDR3 has 14 residues. The germline gives CDR1 MNHNY, CDR2 SVGAGI (reference sequence). The CDR3 nucleotides read TGTGCCAGCAGTTACTCGGGTAGTCACAATGAGCAGTTCTTC. This translates into CASSYSGSHNEQFF.

The gene calls are TRBV27 and TRBJ2-7; 9 bases are shared with TRBD2. This CDR3 region has 16 residues. The germline gives CDR1 MNHEY, CDR2 SMNVEV (reference sequence). V shed 2 bases, J shed 3 bases, and the junction held 8 bases outside the gene matches. As DNA, the CDR3 is TGTGCCAGCAGTTTACAGCAGACTAGCGGATACTACGAGCAGTACTTC. Translated, it gives CASSLQQTSGYYEQYF.

The V and J genes are TRBV15 and TRBJ1-2, with D possibly being TRBD1 (5 bases). The CDR3 sequence is 16 residues long. CDR1 and CDR2 from the germline V gene are LNHNV and YYDKDF (reference sequence). Trimming took off 4 bases at V and 3 bases at J, with 18 bases between the two ends. CDR3: CATSTPRQLGDYGYTF. CDR3 DNA: TGTGCCACCAGCACTCCCCGGCAGCTAGGGGACTATGGCTACACCTTC.

This clonotype was seen only a few times. The chain employs TRBV11-2 and TRBJ2-7, with D possibly TRBD2 on 6 matching bases. The CDR3 length is 13 residues. Germline V CDR1 and CDR2: SGHAT, FQNNGV. V was clipped by 1 base and J by 5 bases, with 9 bases between them. CDR3 in amino acids: CASSLGGVHEQYF. As DNA, the CDR3 is TGTGCCAGCAGCTTAGGCGGGGTCCACGAGCAGTACTTC. The full variable domain, in which reference TRBV11-2 and TRBJ2-7 provide the parts outside the CDR3, is EAGVAQSPRYKIIEKRQSVAFWCNPISGHATLYWYQQILGQGPKLLIQFQNNGVVDDSQLPKDRFSAERLKGVDSTLKIQPAKLEDSAVYLCASSLGGVHEQYFGPGTRLTVT.

The chain carries TRBV7-9 and TRBJ1-4; maybe TRBD1 (5 bases). The CDR3 has 15 residues. The germline CDR1 and CDR2 sequences are SEHNR and FQNEAQ (reference sequence). V lost 6 bases and J 0 bases, leaving 11 bases between the germline ends. CDR3 region: CASRTQGSTNEKLFF. CDR3 nucleotide sequence: TGTGCCAGCAGGACCCAGGGTTCAACTAATGAAAAACTGTTTTTT.

This clonotype turned up a few times. The chain uses TRBV27 and TRBJ1-6; D gene ambiguous. V was trimmed by 0 bases and J by 7 bases, leaving 7 bases between them. CDR3 length: 14 residues. Germline V gives CDR1 MNHEY, CDR2 SMNVEV (reference sequence). This CDR3 is CASSLSPLNSPLHF. The CDR3 DNA is TGTGCCAGCAGTTTATCCCCCCTCAATTCACCCCTCCACTTT.

The table lists this clonotype with a few counts. The rearrangement joins TRBV7-9 to TRBJ1-1; no definite D call. V lost 8 bases, J lost 7 bases, and 11 bases lay in between. Germline V lookup: CDR1 SEHNR, CDR2 FQNEAQ (reference sequence). CDR3 length: 11 amino acids. The CDR3 spells CASSTGVEAFF. Here the CDR3 DNA reads TGTGCCAGCTCCACTGGGGTTGAAGCTTTCTTT.

In regard to this clonotype: The germline gene is not matched at one end of the junction; a read error may be the cause. The chain carries TRBV27 and TRBJ2-5; D is uncertain. The germline gives CDR1 MNHEY, CDR2 SMNVEV (reference sequence). The CDR3 spans 14 residues. The CDR3 sequence is CASNRRYGGEAQYF. DNA for the CDR3: TGTGCCAGCAACCGGCGATACGGCGGAGAGGCCCAGTACTTC.

This clonotype was counted between two and nine times. This sequence joins TRBV24-1 and TRBJ2-5, with unresolved D. The CDR3 contains 12 residues. The germline V gene encodes CDR1 KGHDR and CDR2 SFDVKD. Trimming removed 8 bases from V and 3 bases from J, with 9 bases in between. The CDR3 sequence is CATNQTKETQYF. CDR3 DNA: TGTGCCACCAACCAGACCAAAGAGACCCAGTACTTC.

The chain recombines TRBV12-3 or TRBV12-4 with TRBJ1-2, with 7 bases identical to TRBD1. Trimming cost V 4 bases and J 4 bases; bases outside gene matches: 3. The CDR3 has 13 amino acids. CDR3 sequence reads: CASSSGQPYGYTF. As DNA, the CDR3 is TGTGCCAGCAGTTCGGGACAGCCCTATGGCTACACCTTC.

This chain uses TRBV7-9 with TRBJ1-3, with a tentative D call TRBD1 (5 bases). In germline, CDR1 is SEHNR, CDR2 FQNEAQ (reference sequence). Trimming stripped 4 bases from V and 0 bases from J, with 7 bases between. The CDR3 spans 14 residues. The DNA for the CDR3 is TGTGCCAGCAGCTCGACAGCCTCTGGAAACACCATATATTTT. It specifies CASSSTASGNTIYF.

This clonotype was observed a few times. This sequence joins TRBV12-3 or TRBV12-4 and TRBJ1-2, with a tentative D call TRBD1 (6 bases). The CDR3 contains 13 residues. Between the trimmed V and J ends, which lost 5 bases and 6 bases, there was a span of 13 bases. Here the CDR3 DNA reads TGTGCCAGCAGTCCTCGACAGGAAGATGGCTACACCTTC. Protein: CASSPRQEDGYTF.

The chain recombines TRBV4-1 with TRBJ2-7, with 9 nucleotides matching TRBD1. Germline-derived CDR1 and CDR2 are MGHRA and YSYEKL. The junction had 6 bases not matched to a gene; V was cut back by 1 base and J by 5 bases. The CDR3 is 15 residues long. Written as DNA, the CDR3 is TGCGCCAGCAGCCAAGGGACAGGGGATATCAACGAGCAGTACTTC. This encodes CASSQGTGDINEQYF.

The chain recombines TRBV4-3 with TRBJ2-7; TRBD2 agrees at 15 bases. The CDR3 is made up of 16 amino acids. Germline assignment: CDR1 LGHNA and CDR2 YSLEER. V gave up 3 bases and J gave up 3 bases; unmatched junction bases: 3. CDR3 coding DNA: TGCGCCAGCAGCCAGGGACTAGCGGGAGGTAGCTACGAGCAGTACTTC. It is translated as CASSQGLAGGSYEQYF.

This clonotype was counted only a few times. This chain links TRBV7-9 with TRBJ2-7, with TRBD1 identical over 7 bases. J lost 5 bases, V lost 1 base, and 11 bases had no gene match. The germline V gene has CDR1 SEHNR and CDR2 FQNEAQ (reference sequence). This CDR3 spans 16 amino acids. In DNA, the CDR3 is TGTGCCAGCAGCTTAGTTGGTTCAGGACAGGAAAACGAGCAGTACTTC. As protein: CASSLVGSGQENEQYF.

The chain has TRBV7-2 and TRBJ1-6; 12 bases agree with TRBD1. Germline CDR1 SGHTA, CDR2 FQGNSA. V lost 1 base to trimming and J lost 9 bases; unmatched junction nucleotides: 13. This CDR3 spans 19 amino acids. CDR3 DNA: TGTGCCAGCAGCTTAGGGGGGGACAGGGGGCTTAAATTTCGTTCACCCCTCCACTTT. It translates to CASSLGGDRGLKFRSPLHF.

The V and J genes are TRBV6-1 and TRBJ2-5; 12 bases align to TRBD2. J gave up 2 bases and V 7 bases, and 5 bases lay outside the gene matches. Germline lookup yields CDR1 MNHNS and CDR2 SASEGT. The CDR3 loop spans 15 amino acids. This CDR3 is CASNVLAGGQETQYF. The CDR3 bases are TGTGCCAGCAACGTTCTAGCGGGGGGGCAAGAGACCCAGTACTTC.

This CDR3 is CASSHRGLSGNTIYF. The CDR3 nucleotides are TGTGCCAGCAGCCATAGGGGGCTCTCTGGAAACACCATATATTTT. This sequence joins TRBV12-3 or TRBV12-4 and TRBJ1-3; 7 bases fit TRBD1. J was trimmed by 0 bases and V by 6 bases; bases with no gene match: 5. This CDR3 has 15 amino acids.

V usage is TRBV4-2 and J usage is TRBJ1-2; D gene ambiguous. Germline CDR1 LGHNA, CDR2 YNFKEQ. Trimming left V 1 base short and J 8 bases short, with 17 bases between. CDR3 length: 15 amino acids. Here the CDR3 reads CASSQGPGGGQGYTF. CDR3 coding DNA: TGTGCCAGCAGCCAAGGCCCGGGAGGAGGCCAAGGCTACACCTTC.

This clonotype appeared once. The V and J genes are TRBV7-8 and TRBJ1-1; TRBD1 agrees at 9 bases. J lost 8 bases, V lost 3 bases, and 4 bases had no gene match. Per the germline V gene, CDR1 is SGHVS and CDR2 is FQNEAQ. The CDR3 consists of 13 residues. The CDR3 DNA reads as TGTGCCAGCAGCTTGGACAGGGGTTCGGAAGCTTTCTTT. As protein: CASSLDRGSEAFF.

This clonotype occurred many times. The genes are TRBV6-2 or TRBV6-3 and TRBJ2-1; 8 positions agree with TRBD2. This CDR3 contains 14 residues. The germline CDR1 and CDR2 sequences are MNHEY and SVGEGT. V was pared by 2 bases and J by 9 bases, with 6 bases of the junction left unmatched. CDR3 nucleotide sequence: TGTGCCAGCAGTTACATACGGACTAGCTTTGAGCAGTTCTTC. Residues: CASSYIRTSFEQFF.

This clonotype was seen only a few times. This chain uses TRBV7-2 with TRBJ2-1, with D uncertain. Germline assignment: CDR1 SGHTA and CDR2 FQGNSA. The ends were cut back, 5 bases at V and 3 bases at J, with 5 bases in the middle. The CDR3 has 12 residues. Here the CDR3 DNA reads TGTGCCAGCAGCGAAAACTACAATGAGCAGTTCTTC. This translates into CASSENYNEQFF. Looking up the rest from reference TRBV7-2 and TRBJ2-1 gives the full variable domain: GAGVSQSPSNKVTEKGKDVELRCDPISGHTALYWYRQSLGQGLEFLIYFQGNSAPDKSGLPSDRFSAERTGGSVSTLTIQRTQQEDSAVYLCASSENYNEQFFGPGTRLTVL.

This clonotype was counted only a few times. The chain carries TRBV7-2 and TRBJ2-7; D unresolved. V lost 1 base, J lost 1 base, and 11 bases lay in between. The CDR3 covers 15 residues. From germline, CDR1 is SGHTA and CDR2 FQGNSA. DNA of the CDR3: TGTGCCAGCAGCTTAGGGTATGGCGGTTCCTACGAGCAGTACTTC. Translating gives CASSLGYGGSYEQYF. Based on the CDR3 plus reference TRBV7-2 and TRBJ2-7, the full variable domain is GAGVSQSPSNKVTEKGKDVELRCDPISGHTALYWYRQSLGQGLEFLIYFQGNSAPDKSGLPSDRFSAERTGGSVSTLTIQRTQQEDSAVYLCASSLGYGGSYEQYFGPGTRLTVT.

This sequence joins TRBV19 and TRBJ2-1, with no clear D. CDR1 and CDR2 (germline): LNHDA, SQIVND (reference sequence). V lost 3 bases, J lost 0 bases, and 9 bases lay in between. The CDR3 has 15 amino acids. CDR3 amino acids: CASSINANSYNEQFF. The CDR3 DNA reads as TGTGCCAGTAGTATCAACGCGAACTCCTACAATGAGCAGTTCTTC. Full variable domain (remainder filled in from reference TRBV19 and TRBJ2-1): DGGITQSPKYLFRKEGQNVTLSCEQNLNHDAMYWYRQDPGQGLRLIYYSQIVNDFQKGDIAEGYSVSREKKESFPLTVTSAQKNPTAFYLCASSINANSYNEQFFGPGTRLTVL.

This chain connects TRBV10-3 to TRBJ2-7, with TRBD2 matching over 10 bases. Trimming removed 4 bases from V and 0 bases from J; junction bases left unmatched: 9. The germline gives CDR1 ENHRY, CDR2 SYGVKD. The CDR3 extends over 17 amino acids. This chain's CDR3 is CAISALAGATLSYEQYF. DNA for the CDR3: TGTGCCATCAGTGCCCTAGCGGGAGCCACTCTCTCCTACGAGCAGTACTTC.

The chain links TRBV6-1 to TRBJ1-1; D is unclear. Trimming removed 1 base at V and 0 bases at J, with 6 bases between. CDR1 MNHNS and CDR2 SASEGT come from the germline V gene. The length of the CDR3 is 14 residues. Here the CDR3 DNA reads TGTGCCAGCAGTGAAGGAGGGTTGAACACTGAAGCTTTCTTT. Its translation: CASSEGGLNTEAFF.